This is a list of T cell receptor beta chains from one sample in a study of T-cell reconstitution after alpha-beta-depleted transplantation in children. TCRdb reanalysed the PCR reads using MiXCR and keeps one entry per CDR3 protein. The sample shows just over 950,000 distinct CDR3 sequences, roughly 29% of them seen only once. Sequencing used PBMCs, mostly from graft donor cells, obtained 360 days after TCRalphabeta/CD19-depleted stem cell transplant. These receptors were obtained from a boy younger than two who had a stem cell transplant for SCID, so the T cells may come from the graft donor. The CDR3 runs from the conserved cysteine through the conserved F or W. Each record gives: clone size, D gene, J gene, V gene, CDR3 DNA, CDR3 protein. The D gene is left open where the match is weak. Clone sizes are given selectively: once, few, many, or a class where the clone is expanded.

few	-	TRBJ2-3	TRBV5-1	TGCGCCAGCAGCTTCGACTTCACAGATACGCAGTATTTT	CASSFDFTDTQYF
-	-	TRBJ1-4	TRBV7-9	TGTGCCAGCAGCCCACCGGGACGGAAGGACTCTGAAAAACTGTTTTTT	CASSPPGRKDSEKLFF
-	-	TRBJ2-2	TRBV6-1	TGTGCCAGCAGGCGCAAGGGCAGCACCGGGGAGCTGTTTTTT	CASRRKGSTGELFF
few	-	TRBJ2-1	TRBV15	TGTGCCACCAGCCCGAGTTGGGATGAGCAGTTCTTC	CATSPSWDEQFF
-	TRBD2	TRBJ2-3	TRBV5-1	TGCGCCAGCAGCCCACTAGCGGGGCGGGATACGCAGTATTTT	CASSPLAGRDTQYF
-	TRBD2	TRBJ2-3	TRBV20-1	TGCAGTGCTAGAGTCCCGGGACTAGCTTCCGATACGCAGTATTTT	CSARVPGLASDTQYF
-	TRBD2	TRBJ2-5	TRBV6-2/TRBV6-3	TGTGCCAGCAGTTACTCGAAGACTAGCGGGGGAGGAGAGACCCAGTACTTC	CASSYSKTSGGGETQYF
few	-	TRBJ2-1	TRBV14	TGTGCCAGCAGCCAAGAGCCGGCTGTGTACAATGAGCAGTTCTTC	CASSQEPAVYNEQFF
-	TRBD2	TRBJ2-7	TRBV29-1	TGCAGCGTTGAAGTCACCCGGACTAGCGGACCCTACGAGCAGTACTTC	CSVEVTRTSGPYEQYF
few	-	TRBJ1-4	TRBV6-1	TGTGCCAGCAGTCCAAGCGCCGGGACTTGGAGTGAAAAACTGTTTTTT	CASSPSAGTWSEKLFF
once	TRBD1	TRBJ1-2	TRBV20-1	TGCAGTGCTAGAGCCCTAGACAGGGATGGGCTCGGCTACACCTTC	CSARALDRDGLGYTF
-	-	TRBJ2-7	TRBV28	TGTGCCAGCAGTTTGGTGACAGCGGTCTACGAGCAGTACTTC	CASSLVTAVYEQYF
few	-	TRBJ2-7	TRBV4-1	TGCGCCAGCAGCCAGACTTTATCGTCCCTTCCCTACGAGCAGTACTTC	CASSQTLSSLPYEQYF
-	TRBD2	TRBJ2-1	TRBV11-2	TGTGCCAGCAGCTCGACCCGACGGAGCGGGGGGGCCTACAATGAGCAGTTCTTC	CASSSTRRSGGAYNEQFF
few	TRBD1	TRBJ2-3	TRBV12-3/TRBV12-4	TGTGCCAGCACAAACTTTCCCGACAGGGGATACGGTACGCAGTATTTT	CASTNFPDRGYGTQYF
few	-	TRBJ2-7	TRBV9	TGTGCCAGCAGCGCCCGGGATGGGTCCTACGAGCAGTACTTC	CASSARDGSYEQYF
-	TRBD2	TRBJ2-1	TRBV6-2/TRBV6-3	TGTGCCAGCAGTATCGGGAGGAATGAGCAGTTCTTC	CASSIGRNEQFF
few	-	TRBJ2-5	TRBV24-1	TGTGCCACCAGTGATCGGGACGGAGGAGAGACCCAGTACTTC	CATSDRDGGETQYF
-	-	TRBJ1-1	TRBV28	TGTGCCAGCAGTTTCCCGGGACTAATGTACACTGAAGCTTTCTTT	CASSFPGLMYTEAFF
once	-	TRBJ2-1	TRBV9	TGTGCCAGCAGCGTACGGGGGGCGCCCTACAATGAGCAGTTCTTC	CASSVRGAPYNEQFF
-	-	TRBJ2-7	TRBV11-2	TGTGCCAGCAGCTTAGAAACCCAGTCCTACGAGCAGTACTTC	CASSLETQSYEQYF
few	TRBD2	TRBJ2-3	TRBV18	TGTGCCAGCTCACCATGGGGGACTAGCGGGGGCGGCACAGATACGCAGTATTTT	CASSPWGTSGGGTDTQYF
-	-	TRBJ1-1	TRBV2	TGTGCCAGCCTGAGGAAGGGAATGGGCACTGAAGCTTTCTTT	CASLRKGMGTEAFF
few	-	TRBJ1-1	TRBV12-3/TRBV12-4	TGTGCCAGCAGTTTAAGTCAGGGCGAGACTGAAGCTTTCTTT	CASSLSQGETEAFF